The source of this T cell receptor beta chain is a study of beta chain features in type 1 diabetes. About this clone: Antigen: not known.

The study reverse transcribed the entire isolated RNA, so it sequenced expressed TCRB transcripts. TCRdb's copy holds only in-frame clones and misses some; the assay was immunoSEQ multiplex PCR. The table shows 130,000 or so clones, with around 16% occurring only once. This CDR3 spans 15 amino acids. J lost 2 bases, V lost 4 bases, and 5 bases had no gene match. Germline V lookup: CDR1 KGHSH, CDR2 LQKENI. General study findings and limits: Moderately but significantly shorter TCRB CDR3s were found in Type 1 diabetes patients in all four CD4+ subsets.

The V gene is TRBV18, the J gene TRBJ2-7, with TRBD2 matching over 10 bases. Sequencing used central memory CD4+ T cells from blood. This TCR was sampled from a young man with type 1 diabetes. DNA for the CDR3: TGTGCCAGCTCACAAGGGACTAGCGTGGCCTACGAGCAGTACTTC. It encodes CASSQGTSVAYEQYF.